A selection of T cell receptor beta chains follows, all from one sample in a study of T cells after posttransplantation cyclophosphamide. Assay used: immunoSEQ multiplex PCR; TCRdb lists only in-frame clones, some missing. The sample records about 52,000 clones, 94% being singletons. The source material was PBMCs. The receptors stem from a woman younger than 45 in good health and a related stem cell transplant donor. Each CDR3 is given without its conserved first and last residue. Each record gives: V gene, J gene, CDR3 protein.

>TRBV30|TRBJ2-7
ACQRTGSSYEQY
>TRBV5-4|TRBJ1-1
ASSLGAGPPRRLAF
>TRBV13|TRBJ2-3
ASSPTSLSTDTQY
>TRBV10-3|TRBJ2-1
AISESGGGYNEQF
>TRBV7-6|TRBJ2-7
ASSPRGPTGGTHEQY
>TRBV7-9|TRBJ1-4
ASSLEGTENEKLF
>TRBV29-1|TRBJ2-1
STTGKGVYNEQF
>TRBV7-2|TRBJ2-3
ASSLDSSASSTDTQY
>TRBV29-1|TRBJ1-2
SAVSGTGSYGYT
>TRBV10-3|TRBJ1-4
AISGNRGLEKLF
>TRBV10-3|TRBJ1-2
ATTERTGDGGYT
>TRBV2|TRBJ2-1
ASSQDPVAGAYNEQF
>TRBV5-1|TRBJ1-6
ASSLSLSSSYNSPLH
>TRBV5-8|TRBJ1-3
ASTLGAFGNTIY
>TRBV6-4|TRBJ2-2
ASSDSGGLTGELF
>TRBV6-5|TRBJ2-4
ASSYSGKAKNIQY
>TRBV4-3|TRBJ1-1
ASSQDLRGALTEAF
>TRBV5-5|TRBJ2-7
ASSVAGGRYEQY
>TRBV11-2|TRBJ2-5
ASSLSRDRGRETQY
>TRBV4-3|TRBJ1-2
ASSQNSGPYYGYT
>TRBV6-1|TRBJ2-3
ASRASDRGTDTQY
>TRBV10-3|TRBJ1-3
AIKDWSGNTIY
>TRBV7-6|TRBJ1-2
ASSPDRSYGYT
>TRBV28|TRBJ2-5
ASVQGRSQETQY
>TRBV6-1|TRBJ1-6
ASSPGRDNSPLH
>TRBV7-9|TRBJ2-2
ASSQGLAGVLTGELF
>TRBV20-1|TRBJ1-1
SARTGEAF
>TRBV7-8|TRBJ1-1
ASSSRQRTLLEAF
>TRBV18|TRBJ1-3
ASSQSGGLSGNTIY
>TRBV5-1|TRBJ2-2
ASSLDFAETGELF
>TRBV5-1|TRBJ2-7
ASGREASYEQY
>TRBV19|TRBJ1-6
ASLRGINSPLH
>TRBV6-4|TRBJ2-1
ARAVRGGFYNEQF
>TRBV18|TRBJ2-5
ASSPWTDKETQY
>TRBV20-1|TRBJ1-1
SASLQGVPF
>TRBV20-1|TRBJ2-5
SARDAETQY
>TRBV7-2|TRBJ1-1
ASSFSGSGVGTEAF
>TRBV7-9|TRBJ2-2
ASRPPGTDGELF
>TRBV5-1|TRBJ2-2
ASSWVGGSSTGELF
>TRBV30|TRBJ2-3
AWKGGNKDTQY
>TRBV5-1|TRBJ1-2
ASSGDRYGYT
>TRBV2|TRBJ2-5
ASSEFRVGETQY
>TRBV7-9|TRBJ1-1
ASSPGQADLNTEAF
>TRBV6-1|TRBJ1-5
ASRDYRGGNQPQH
>TRBV9|TRBJ1-1
ASSVELDRAGEAF
>TRBV5-1|TRBJ1-1
ASSLGGLGRNTEAF
>TRBV6-6|TRBJ1-1
ASSSIAGNTEAF